This T cell receptor beta chain was captured in a study of post-analysis software for immune sequencing data. TCR beta cDNA libraries included unique molecular identifiers. TCRdb itself ran the PCR reads through MiXCR, one entry per CDR3 protein. The table shows more than 500,000 distinct CDR3 sequences, with around a third occurring only once. As for this clonotype: Its antigen is unidentified.

Notes on the study in general: Four to six TRBV segments were more frequent in patients than controls; TRBV5-6, TRBV5-1 and TRBV20-1 belonged to this group. Strong co-clustering by F measure was seen for same-batch samples. Multiple sclerosis patients showed significantly lower normalized Chao1 diversity than controls did.

Germline V gene sequence: CDR1 MNHEY, CDR2 SVGEGT. This CDR3 contains 16 residues. The trim removed 2 bases at V and 2 bases at J, leaving 5 bases unmatched. The sequencing input was blood. The genes are TRBV6-2 or TRBV6-3 and TRBJ2-3; TRBD2 agrees at 9 bases. This receptor was taken from a girl aged 2-17 years with multiple sclerosis. CDR3 sequence: CASSYTQRGATDTQYF. In DNA form, the CDR3 reads TGTGCCAGCAGTTACACTCAGCGGGGGGCCACAGATACGCAGTATTTT.